The sequence of this T cell receptor (beta chain) was determined in a study of neurological immune-mediated disorders. This clonotype was seen many times. Its antigen is unidentified. Overall study findings and caveats: Subjects shared no identical expanded-clone CDR3 amino acid sequences, suggesting private TCR-beta repertoires in all groups. Association with the multiple sclerosis repertoire cluster was not found for any clinical or MRI feature.

The CDR3 consists of 16 residues. The germline gives CDR1 ENHRY, CDR2 SYGVKD. V dropped 8 bases and J dropped 5; count of bases not matched to a gene: 10. TCRdb reanalysed the 5' RACE reads using MiXCR and keeps one entry per CDR3 protein. This sample has about 120,000 distinct CDR3 sequences, with about 3.4% found just once. This TCR derives from a woman aged 25 to 39 with multiple sclerosis. Input material: PBMCs. This chain joins TRBV10-3 and TRBJ2-5; 14 nucleotides match TRBD2. The CDR3 spells CAIQEGTSGRGETQYF. DNA for the CDR3: TGTGCCATCCAGGAGGGGACTAGCGGGAGAGGGGAGACCCAGTACTTC.